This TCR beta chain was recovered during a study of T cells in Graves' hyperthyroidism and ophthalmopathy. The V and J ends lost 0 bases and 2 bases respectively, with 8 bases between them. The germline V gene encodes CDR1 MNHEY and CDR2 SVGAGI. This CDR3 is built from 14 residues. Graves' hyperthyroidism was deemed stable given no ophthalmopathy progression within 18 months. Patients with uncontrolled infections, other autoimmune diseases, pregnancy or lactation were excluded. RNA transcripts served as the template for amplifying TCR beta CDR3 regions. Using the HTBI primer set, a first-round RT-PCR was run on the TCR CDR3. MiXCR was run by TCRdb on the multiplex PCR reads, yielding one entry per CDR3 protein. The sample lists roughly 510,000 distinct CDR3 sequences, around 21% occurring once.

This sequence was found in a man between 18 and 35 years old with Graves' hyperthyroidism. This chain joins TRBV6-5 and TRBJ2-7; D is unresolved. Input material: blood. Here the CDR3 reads CASSYSSVPYEQYF. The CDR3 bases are TGTGCCAGCAGTTACTCTTCGGTGCCCTACGAGCAGTACTTC.